This T cell receptor (beta chain) was sequenced for a study of cytomegalovirus exposure and HLA in healthy donors. V lost 5 bases, J lost 5 bases, and 17 bases lay in between. The CDR3 is 14 amino acids. Germline values: CDR1 SGHNT, CDR2 YYREEE (reference sequence). Assay: immunoSEQ multiplex PCR; the TCRdb copy retains only in-frame clones and omits some. The table records roughly 130,000 clones, around 89% of them present only once. This TCR derives from a woman younger than 45 in good health and CMV-seropositive. The J gene is TRBJ2-7, the V gene TRBV5-4; D might be TRBD2 (5 bases). The sequenced sample consisted of PBMCs. Written as DNA, the CDR3 is TGTGCCAGCAGGTTCCAACTAGAATCCCACGAGCAGTACTTC. This gives the protein CASRFQLESHEQYF.